This T cell receptor (beta chain) is from a study of identical twins. Trimming removed 2 bases from V and 2 bases from J, with 13 bases in between. The V gene's germline CDR1 is GTSNPN and CDR2 SVGIG (reference sequence). This CDR3 has 14 residues. Template switching introduced a universal primer site, and the cDNA bore unique molecular identifiers. Each CDR3 protein is one row after TCRdb ran MiXCR on the 5' RACE reads. The repertoire holds under 800,000 distinct CDR3 sequences, with 21% as singletons. The same data also contributed to another study, on T cells expressing NK-cell markers. From that study: Sequencing covered eight donors, seven HCMV-seropositive and one seronegative. For 5 to 7 donors, the dominant NKG2C+ clonotypes made up roughly 1.0-7.0% of their CD8+ T cells.

The sequence was collected from a woman in her late teens or twenties in good health. The chain employs TRBV30 and TRBJ2-7, with D possibly matching TRBD2 (6 bases). Sequences were obtained from PBMCs. CDR3 nucleotides: TGTGCCTGGAGTTCGGGGGTGGGGGCCTACGAGCAGTACTTC. Its translation: CAWSSGVGAYEQYF.